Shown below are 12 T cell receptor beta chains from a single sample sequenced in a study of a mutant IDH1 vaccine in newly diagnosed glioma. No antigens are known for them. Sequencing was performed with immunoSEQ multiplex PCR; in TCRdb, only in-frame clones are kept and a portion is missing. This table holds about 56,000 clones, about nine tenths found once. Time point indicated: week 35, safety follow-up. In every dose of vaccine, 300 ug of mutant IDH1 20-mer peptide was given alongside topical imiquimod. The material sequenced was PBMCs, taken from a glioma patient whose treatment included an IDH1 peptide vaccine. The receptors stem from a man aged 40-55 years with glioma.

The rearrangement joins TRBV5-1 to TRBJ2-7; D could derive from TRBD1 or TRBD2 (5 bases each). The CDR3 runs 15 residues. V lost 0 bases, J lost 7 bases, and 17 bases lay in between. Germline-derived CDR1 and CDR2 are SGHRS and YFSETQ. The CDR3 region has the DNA TGCGCCAGCAGCTTGGTTCCAGGAGGCGAGGGGGAGCAGTACTTC. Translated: CASSLVPGGEGEQYF.

The CDR3 nucleotides are TGTGCCAGCAGCCCCTCAGGGAACACAGATACGCAGTATTTT. It codes for CASSPSGNTDTQYF. The V gene is TRBV9, the J gene TRBJ2-3; TRBD1 is a possible D gene (5 bases). The CDR3 covers 14 residues. V gave up 4 bases and J gave up 2 bases, with 11 bases separating them. CDR1 is SGDLS, CDR2 YYNGEE, per germline.

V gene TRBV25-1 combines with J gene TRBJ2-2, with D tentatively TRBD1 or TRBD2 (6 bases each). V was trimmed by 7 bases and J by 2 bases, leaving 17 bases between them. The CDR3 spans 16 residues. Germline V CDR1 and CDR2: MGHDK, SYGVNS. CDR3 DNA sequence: TGTGCCAGCACTCCCGCGGGACACGGAAACACCGGGGAGCTGTTTTTT. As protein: CASTPAGHGNTGELFF.

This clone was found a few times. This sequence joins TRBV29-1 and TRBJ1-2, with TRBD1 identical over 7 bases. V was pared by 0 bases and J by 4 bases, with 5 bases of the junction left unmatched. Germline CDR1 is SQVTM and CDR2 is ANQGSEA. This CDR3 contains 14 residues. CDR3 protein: CSVEDDRVAYGYTF. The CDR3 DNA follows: TGCAGCGTTGAAGATGACAGGGTTGCCTATGGCTACACCTTC.

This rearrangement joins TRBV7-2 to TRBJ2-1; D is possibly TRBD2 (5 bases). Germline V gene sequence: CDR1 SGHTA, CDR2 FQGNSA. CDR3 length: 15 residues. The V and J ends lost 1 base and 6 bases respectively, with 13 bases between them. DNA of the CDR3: TGTGCCAGCAGCTTAGTCGGGCTAGCCCTCAATGAGCAGTTCTTC. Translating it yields CASSLVGLALNEQFF.

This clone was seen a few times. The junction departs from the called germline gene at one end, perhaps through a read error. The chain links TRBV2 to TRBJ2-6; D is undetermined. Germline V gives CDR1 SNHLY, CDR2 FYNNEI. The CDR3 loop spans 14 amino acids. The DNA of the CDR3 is TGTGCCAGCAGAGAAGAGTCGGGGGCCAACGTCCTGACTTTC. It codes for CASREESGANVLTF.

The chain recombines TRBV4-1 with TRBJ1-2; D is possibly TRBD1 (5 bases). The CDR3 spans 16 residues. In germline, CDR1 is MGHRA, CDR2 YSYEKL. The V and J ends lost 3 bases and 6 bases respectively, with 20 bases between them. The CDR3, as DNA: TGCGCCAGCAGCCAGGCCTTTGGGGCTGTCATTGATGGCTACACCTTC. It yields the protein CASSQAFGAVIDGYTF.

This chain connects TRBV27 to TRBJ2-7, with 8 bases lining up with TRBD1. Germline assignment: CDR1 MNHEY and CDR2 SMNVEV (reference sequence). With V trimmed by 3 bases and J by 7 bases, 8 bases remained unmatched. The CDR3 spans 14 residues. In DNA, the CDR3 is TGTGCCAGCAGTTTTGGCAGGGGGCTTCGGGAGCAGTACTTC. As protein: CASSFGRGLREQYF.

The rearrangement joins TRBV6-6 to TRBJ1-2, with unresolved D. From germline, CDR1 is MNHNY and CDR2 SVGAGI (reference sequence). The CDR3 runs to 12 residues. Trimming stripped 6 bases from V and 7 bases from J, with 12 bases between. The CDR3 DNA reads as TGTGCCAGCAGGGGAAATGATGGTGGCTACACCTTC. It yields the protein CASRGNDGGYTF.

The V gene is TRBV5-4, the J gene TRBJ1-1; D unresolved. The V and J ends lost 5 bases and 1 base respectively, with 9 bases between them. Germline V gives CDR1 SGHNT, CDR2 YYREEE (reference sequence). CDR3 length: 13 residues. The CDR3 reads CASSIDPNTEAFF. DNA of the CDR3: TGTGCCAGCAGTATTGATCCGAACACTGAAGCTTTCTTT.

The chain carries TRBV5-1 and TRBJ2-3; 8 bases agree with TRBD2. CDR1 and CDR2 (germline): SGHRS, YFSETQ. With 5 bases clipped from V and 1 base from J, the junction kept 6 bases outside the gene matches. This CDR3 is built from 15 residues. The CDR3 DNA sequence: TGCGCCAGCAGATTAGCGGGAAGAGGCACAGATACGCAGTATTTT. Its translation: CASRLAGRGTDTQYF.

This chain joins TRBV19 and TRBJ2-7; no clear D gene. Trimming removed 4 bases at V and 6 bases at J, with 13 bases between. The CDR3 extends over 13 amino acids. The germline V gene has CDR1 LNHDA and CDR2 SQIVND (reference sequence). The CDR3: CASSTVVAGEQYF. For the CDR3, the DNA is TGTGCCAGTAGTACGGTAGTAGCCGGCGAGCAGTACTTC.